These 15 T cell receptor beta chains were all obtained from the same sample, sequenced in a study of cytomegalovirus exposure and HLA in healthy donors. Here immunoSEQ multiplex PCR was the method, and the copy in TCRdb shows in-frame clones only, minus some. The sample consists of approximately 120,000 clones, 88% of them appearing once. The sample taken for sequencing was PBMCs. These receptors were collected from a young woman in good health and CMV-seronegative.

V is TRBV28 and J is TRBJ1-3; D is uncertain. Germline V gene data show CDR1 as MDHEN and CDR2 as SYDVKM. Trimming removed 3 bases from V and 0 bases from J, with 6 bases in between. This CDR3 spans 14 amino acids. CDR3 sequence: CASSLALSGNTIYF. For the CDR3, the DNA is TGTGCCAGCAGTTTGGCTCTCTCTGGAAACACCATATATTTT.

This chain uses TRBV27 with TRBJ2-7; a weak D match, TRBD1 (6 bases). V shed 5 bases and J shed 0 bases, with 17 bases lying between them. Germline V lookup: CDR1 MNHEY, CDR2 SMNVEV (reference sequence). This CDR3 has 16 amino acids. CDR3 region: CASSKSGTTYSYEQYF. The CDR3 DNA reads TGTGCCAGCAGTAAGTCCGGGACAACCTACTCCTACGAGCAGTACTTC.

The V call is TRBV30, the J call TRBJ2-7, with TRBD2 identical over 12 bases. The CDR3 is 14 residues long. V lost 2 bases and J lost 4; bases outside the gene matches: 3. CDR1 is GTSNPN, CDR2 SVGIG, per germline (reference sequence). CDR3 amino acids: CAWSRTSGVYEQYF. As DNA, the CDR3 is TGTGCCTGGAGTAGGACTAGCGGGGTTTACGAGCAGTACTTC.

The count of this clone is one. The V and J genes are TRBV9 and TRBJ2-1; TRBD2 matches 9 bases. The CDR3 covers 17 residues. V shed 0 bases and J 5 bases; nucleotides not matched to a gene: 9. Germline CDR1 and CDR2: SGDLS and YYNGEE. This chain's CDR3 is CASSVDAGGQVDNEQFF. In DNA form, the CDR3 reads TGTGCCAGCAGCGTAGATGCGGGGGGGCAAGTGGACAATGAGCAGTTCTTC.

The chain recombines TRBV5-6 with TRBJ1-6; 9 bases map to TRBD1. V lost 3 bases to trimming and J lost 7 bases; unmatched junction nucleotides: 5. CDR3 length: 15 residues. Germline-derived CDR1 and CDR2 are SGHDT and YYEEEE. In nucleotides, the CDR3 is TGTGCCAGCAGCTCCGGGACAGGGCAGAATTCACCCCTCCACTTT. Translating gives CASSSGTGQNSPLHF.

This chain joins TRBV13 and TRBJ2-4, with TRBD2 matching 11 bases. Germline values: CDR1 PRHDT, CDR2 FYEKMQ (reference sequence). The CDR3 has 21 amino acids. J gave up 0 bases and V 1 base, and 14 bases lay outside the gene matches. The CDR3, as DNA: TGTGCCAGCAGCTTAGTCGGTTTCGGACTAGCGGGTGGACTAGCCAAAAACATTCAGTACTTC. It is translated as CASSLVGFGLAGGLAKNIQYF.

This clone appeared a few times. The CDR3: CASRIQGDGYTF. CDR3 bases: TGTGCCAGCAGAATACAGGGTGACGGCTACACCTTC. The V and J genes are TRBV7-2 and TRBJ1-2; possible D gene TRBD1, 6 bases. Germline V gene data show CDR1 as SGHTA and CDR2 as FQGNSA. The CDR3 has 12 residues. V was clipped by 6 bases and J by 8 bases, with 13 bases between them.

This clone was recorded at least ten times. The gene calls are TRBV5-4 and TRBJ1-3; 7 bases map to TRBD1. With V trimmed by 1 base and J by 4 bases, 2 bases remained unmatched. The CDR3 covers 14 residues. The germline V gene encodes CDR1 SGHNT and CDR2 YYREEE (reference sequence). The CDR3 is CASSLTGVGNTIYF. The CDR3 nucleotides read TGTGCCAGCAGCTTGACAGGGGTCGGAAACACCATATATTTT.

V gene TRBV23-1 combines with J gene TRBJ2-1; 7 bases agree with TRBD1. TRBV23-1 is assigned to the ORF class and has an uncertain function. This CDR3 is built from 14 residues. Trimming removed 4 bases from V and 2 bases from J; junction bases left unmatched: 2. This CDR3 reads CASSRGTAYNEQFF. CDR3 sequence (DNA): TGCGCCAGCAGTCGAGGGACAGCCTACAATGAGCAGTTCTTC.

The chain joins TRBV28 to TRBJ2-5; TRBD1 matches 7 bases. The CDR3 totals 14 residues. V dropped 4 bases and J dropped 4; count of bases not matched to a gene: 6. Germline V gene sequence: CDR1 MDHEN, CDR2 SYDVKM. The CDR3 nucleotides read TGTGCCAGCAGTTCAGGGTACAGGGGAGAGACCCAGTACTTC. Protein sequence: CASSSGYRGETQYF.

The V and J genes are TRBV7-9 and TRBJ2-5; D unclear. Germline V gives CDR1 SEHNR, CDR2 FQNEAQ (reference sequence). Trimming left V 4 bases short and J 0 bases short, with 9 bases between. CDR3 length equals 14 residues. The CDR3 is CASSSQIDQETQYF. The DNA for the CDR3 is TGTGCCAGCAGCTCCCAGATCGACCAAGAGACCCAGTACTTC. The full variable domain, in which reference TRBV7-9 and TRBJ2-5 provide the parts outside the CDR3, is DTGVSQNPRHKITKRGQNVTFRCDPISEHNRLYWYRQTLGQGPEFLTYFQNEAQLEKSRLLSDRFSAERPKGSFSTLEIQRTEQGDSAMYLCASSSQIDQETQYFGPGTRLLVL.

This chain links TRBV28 with TRBJ2-1; TRBD2 matches at 9 bases. CDR1 is MDHEN and CDR2 is SYDVKM in the germline V gene. The CDR3 runs to 13 residues. With 4 bases clipped from V and 9 bases from J, the junction kept 4 bases outside the gene matches. The CDR3 loop is CASSSMTSGEQFF. The CDR3, as DNA: TGTGCCAGCAGTTCCATGACTAGCGGTGAGCAGTTCTTC.

The CDR3 sequence is CASSSRPLAGESSYNEQFF. As DNA, the CDR3 is TGCGCCAGCAGCTCCCGTCCACTAGCGGGGGAGAGCTCCTACAATGAGCAGTTCTTC. V usage is TRBV5-1 and J usage is TRBJ2-1; 11 nucleotides agree with TRBD2. CDR3 length: 19 amino acids. CDR1 and CDR2 from the germline V gene are SGHRS and YFSETQ. Losses at the gene ends were 3 bases for V and 0 bases for J; bases not matched to a gene: 11.

The rearrangement uses TRBV27 and TRBJ1-1, with D unresolved. The CDR3 runs 15 residues. Trimming shortened V by 2 bases and J by 1 base, and 11 bases separated the two germline ends. From germline, CDR1 is MNHEY and CDR2 SMNVEV (reference sequence). The CDR3 protein is CASSLKAGWNTEAFF. DNA of the CDR3: TGTGCCAGCAGTTTAAAGGCGGGGTGGAACACTGAAGCTTTCTTT.

J is TRBJ1-2 and V is TRBV6-5; 9 bases fit TRBD1. The V and J ends lost 5 bases and 7 bases, in that order; junction bases with no gene match: 5. Germline CDR1 and CDR2: MNHEY and SVGAGI. The CDR3 runs to 13 residues. This CDR3 reads CASSTGQGLGYTF. The CDR3 nucleotides read TGTGCCAGCAGTACGGGACAGGGACTTGGCTACACCTTC.